This is a list of T cell receptor beta chains from one sample in a study of blood T cell repertoires in COVID-19. Produced via immunoSEQ multiplex PCR; TCRdb's table is partial and in-frame only. The data show 180,000 or so clones, 85% seen once. Sequencing was performed on PBMCs or T cells enriched from blood (not recorded which). The receptor set was obtained from a man aged 40-50 years who had recovered from COVID-19. Each CDR3 is given with its conserved first and last residue. D genes are given only for firm matches. Rows may omit the clone size; those that give it use once, few, many or a size class.

v_gene,abundance,j_gene,d_gene,CDR3nt,CDR3aa
TRBV5-1,-,TRBJ1-1,-,TGCGCCAGCAGCTTGGGCCAGAACAGGGAAGAAGCTTTCTTT,CASSLGQNREEAFF
TRBV19,-,TRBJ2-5,TRBD1,TGTGCCAGTAGTATAGGCCAGGGGGCGTGGGAGACCCAGTACTTC,CASSIGQGAWETQYF
TRBV5-8,-,TRBJ1-5,-,TGTGCCAGCAGCTTGGGGACAGCGTATCAGCCCCAGCATTTT,CASSLGTAYQPQHF
TRBV7-9,-,TRBJ1-2,TRBD1,TGTGCCAGCAGCGGACAGGGGATGGTTGACTATGGCTACACCTTC,CASSGQGMVDYGYTF
TRBV27,-,TRBJ2-3,TRBD1,TGTGCCAGCAGCCTCCGGGACAGATTTACAGATACGCAGTATTTT,CASSLRDRFTDTQYF
TRBV5-1,-,TRBJ1-2,-,TGCGCCAGCAGCTTGACCTGGACAGAGGCCTCTAACTATGGCTACACCTTC,CASSLTWTEASNYGYTF
TRBV9,-,TRBJ2-2,-,TGTGCCAGCAGCGTAGCAGACACCGGGGAGCTGTTTTTT,CASSVADTGELFF
TRBV6-5,-,TRBJ2-3,-,TGTGCCAGCACCTATAGCGGTGGCACAGATACGCAGTATTTT,CASTYSGGTDTQYF
TRBV29-1,-,TRBJ2-3,-,TGCAGCGTTAGGGCAGGGTCAGATACGCAGTATTTT,CSVRAGSDTQYF
TRBV12-3/TRBV12-4,-,TRBJ2-1,-,TGTGCCAGCAGTTTAGGGAGCCCCAATGAGCAGTTCTTC,CASSLGSPNEQFF
TRBV4-1,-,TRBJ1-5,-,TGCGCCAGCAGCCAAGATGTAAAGACCCGGGAGCCCCAGCATTTT,CASSQDVKTREPQHF
TRBV6-5,-,TRBJ2-3,TRBD2,TGTGCCAGCAGTTACCAGCGGGAGTTGGGCACAGATACGCAGTATTTT,CASSYQRELGTDTQYF
TRBV2,-,TRBJ1-4,-,TGTGCCAGCAGTATTCGGGGGGCAGGAGTCACAACTAATGAAAAACTGTTTTTT,CASSIRGAGVTTNEKLFF
TRBV11-2,-,TRBJ1-3,-,TGTGCCAGCAGCTTACAGGTACACTCTGGAAACACCATATATTTT,CASSLQVHSGNTIYF
TRBV5-1,few,TRBJ2-1,TRBD2,TGCGCCAGCAGCTTCCAAGCGACTAGCGGGACCACCTCGGGGCAGTTCTTC,CASSFQATSGTTSGQFF
TRBV6-2/TRBV6-3,-,TRBJ1-5,-,TGTGCCAGCAGTTACGGAAGGAGTACGGGGGGCAATCAGCCCCAGCATTTT,CASSYGRSTGGNQPQHF
TRBV5-1,once,TRBJ1-6,-,TGCGCCAGCAGCGGAAATACAGGGATGGGGAGAAATTCACCCCTCCACTTT,CASSGNTGMGRNSPLHF
TRBV15,-,TRBJ1-5,-,TGTGCCACCAGCTCGCGGGCAGGGGTTCAGCCCCAGCATTTT,CATSSRAGVQPQHF
TRBV10-1,-,TRBJ1-5,-,TGCGCCAGCAGTGAGTCGGGCAGTCTGTATCCCCAGCATTTT,CASSESGSLYPQHF
TRBV5-1,-,TRBJ2-7,-,TGCGCCAGCAGCCCGGAGGCGGTTTGGTATTCCCCGGACTACGAGCAGTACTTC,CASSPEAVWYSPDYEQYF
TRBV21-1,few,TRBJ2-2,-,TGTGCCAGCAGCAAAGGCGAGGCGGGCGACACCGGGGAGCTGTTTTTT,CASSKGEAGDTGELFF
TRBV11-2,-,TRBJ2-3,TRBD1,TGTGCCAGCAGCCCACCCGCGACAGGGGCAGATACGCAGTATTTT,CASSPPATGADTQYF
TRBV28,-,TRBJ2-3,-,TGTGCCAGCAGTTTCGGGACTGGAGGAGATACGCAGTATTTT,CASSFGTGGDTQYF
TRBV28,-,TRBJ2-1,TRBD2,TGTGCCAGCAGGAGGAGTGAGGCTAGCGGGAGTTTGATTGAGCAGTTCTTC,CASRRSEASGSLIEQFF
TRBV21-1,-,TRBJ2-5,-,TGTGCCAGCAGCACTGGGCGACAAGAGACCCAGTACTTC,CASSTGRQETQYF
TRBV2,-,TRBJ1-5,TRBD1,TGTGCCAGCAGTGAAAGGGGACAGGGGGCAGGGAGCAATCAGCCCCAGCATTTT,CASSERGQGAGSNQPQHF
TRBV10-2,-,TRBJ2-2,TRBD2,TGCGCCAGCGGGGTTAGCGGGGGGCCATTAAACACCGGGGAGCTGTTTTTT,CASGVSGGPLNTGELFF
TRBV3-1/TRBV3-2,many,TRBJ1-5,TRBD1,TGTGCCAGCAGCCAAGAGCAGGGGGGACGCAATCAGCCCCAGCATTTT,CASSQEQGGRNQPQHF
TRBV27,-,TRBJ1-2,-,TGTGCCAGCCGTGGGGGGGCGAACAATGGCTACACCTTC,CASRGGANNGYTF
TRBV28,-,TRBJ1-4,TRBD1,TGTGCCAGCAGTTTTCAGGGGGCGGGTGAAAAACTGTTTTTT,CASSFQGAGEKLFF
TRBV11-2,-,TRBJ2-1,TRBD2,TGTGCCAGCAGCTTACGACTAGCGGGAGGGGTTAATGAGCAGTTCTTC,CASSLRLAGGVNEQFF
TRBV9,-,TRBJ1-6,-,TGTGCCAGCAGCGTAGGACAAACCTATAATTCACCCCTCCACTTT,CASSVGQTYNSPLHF
TRBV7-8,-,TRBJ1-2,TRBD1,TGTGCCAGCAGCAAATCGACAGGGGCTATGGATGGCTACACCTTC,CASSKSTGAMDGYTF
TRBV19,-,TRBJ2-3,-,TGTGCCAGTAGCTTCGGGGGCACAGATACGCAGTATTTT,CASSFGGTDTQYF
TRBV7-9,few,TRBJ2-5,-,TGTGCCAGCAGCAGAAGCTTGAGGGACCAAGAGACCCAGTACTTC,CASSRSLRDQETQYF
TRBV6-2/TRBV6-3,once,TRBJ2-3,TRBD2,TGTGCCAGCAGTTACTCTGGACTAGCGGGGGGGCAACAGAATTTT,CASSYSGLAGGQQNF
TRBV12-3/TRBV12-4,few,TRBJ1-1,-,TGTGCCAGCAGTTATTCAGGGTCCCCAGCTTTCTTT,CASSYSGSPAFF
TRBV29-1,-,TRBJ1-2,-,TGCAGCGTTGAGAGAGTTACAGGCTATGGCTACACCTTC,CSVERVTGYGYTF
TRBV5-3,-,TRBJ1-5,-,TGTGCCAGAAGAGCCGACAGCCAGCCCCAGCATTTT,CARRADSQPQHF
TRBV29-1,many,TRBJ2-2,-,TGCAGCGTTGACGCACAGGGCGACACCGGGGAGCTGTTTTTT,CSVDAQGDTGELFF
TRBV9,-,TRBJ1-4,-,TGTGCCAGCAGCGTAGCTGCGGGGGCGGGAGAAAAACTGTTTTTT,CASSVAAGAGEKLFF
TRBV5-1,-,TRBJ2-7,TRBD1,TGCGCCAGCAGAACAGGGGGCGACGAGCAGTACTTC,CASRTGGDEQYF
TRBV10-3,-,TRBJ2-2,TRBD2,TGTGCCATCAGTGAATCGACTAGCGGGTCGAACACCGGGGAGCTGTTTTTT,CAISESTSGSNTGELFF
TRBV7-9,-,TRBJ2-3,-,TGTGCCAGCAGCTCTGACAGCTTCGATACGCAGTATTTT,CASSSDSFDTQYF
TRBV11-3,-,TRBJ1-2,-,TGTGCCAGCAGCTTAGGACAGGTGGACTATGGCTACACCTTC,CASSLGQVDYGYTF
TRBV5-1,-,TRBJ1-1,-,TGCGCCAGCAGCTCTCCACAGGGTAACACTGAAGCTTTCTTT,CASSSPQGNTEAFF
TRBV10-2,-,TRBJ1-3,TRBD1,TGCGCCAGCAGTAAGGGGGCTTTTGGAAACACCATATATTTT,CASSKGAFGNTIYF
TRBV28,-,TRBJ1-1,-,TGTGCCAGCAGTCCACAGGCGAACACTGAAGCTTTCTTT,CASSPQANTEAFF
TRBV7-6,-,TRBJ2-6,-,TGTGCCAGCAGCTTAGAGAGGGTATCTGGGGCCAACGTCCTGACTTTC,CASSLERVSGANVLTF
TRBV28,-,TRBJ2-3,TRBD2,TGTGCCAGCAGTTTCTTGGGGACTAGCGGGAGTGGAGGCACAGATACGCAGTATTTT,CASSFLGTSGSGGTDTQYF
TRBV10-3,-,TRBJ2-7,-,TGTGCCATCGGGGTTGAGGGTCTGGGCGAGCAGTACTTC,CAIGVEGLGEQYF
TRBV2,-,TRBJ2-1,-,TGTGCCAGCAGTGAGCGGACTAACTACAATGAGCAGTTCTTC,CASSERTNYNEQFF
TRBV18,-,TRBJ1-2,-,TGTGCCAGCTCACAAGCGGGGGTCTATGGCTACACCTTC,CASSQAGVYGYTF
TRBV6-5,-,TRBJ1-2,TRBD1,TGTGCCAGCAGTTTAACAGGGGGTTCGTACTATGGCTACACCTTC,CASSLTGGSYYGYTF